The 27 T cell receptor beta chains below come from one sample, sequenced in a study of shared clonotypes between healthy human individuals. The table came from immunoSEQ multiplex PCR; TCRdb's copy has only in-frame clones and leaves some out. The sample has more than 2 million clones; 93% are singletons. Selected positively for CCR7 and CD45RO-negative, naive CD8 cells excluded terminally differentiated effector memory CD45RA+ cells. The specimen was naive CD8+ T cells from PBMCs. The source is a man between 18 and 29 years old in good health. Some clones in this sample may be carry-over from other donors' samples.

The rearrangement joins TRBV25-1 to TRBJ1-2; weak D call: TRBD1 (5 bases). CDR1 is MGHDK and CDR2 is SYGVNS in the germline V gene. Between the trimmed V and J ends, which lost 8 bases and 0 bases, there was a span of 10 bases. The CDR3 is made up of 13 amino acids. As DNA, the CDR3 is TGTGCCAGCGTGGGGGGGTCTAACTATGGCTACACCTTC. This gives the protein CASVGGSNYGYTF.

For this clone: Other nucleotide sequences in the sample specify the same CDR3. CDR3 sequence: CSVSHGYEQYF. The CDR3, as DNA: TGCAGCGTTTCCCACGGCTACGAGCAGTACTTC. V gene TRBV29-1 combines with J gene TRBJ2-7; D gene uncertain. CDR1 and CDR2 (germline): SQVTM, ANQGSEA. The CDR3 runs 11 residues. V dropped 5 bases and J dropped 3 bases, with 8 bases sitting between them.

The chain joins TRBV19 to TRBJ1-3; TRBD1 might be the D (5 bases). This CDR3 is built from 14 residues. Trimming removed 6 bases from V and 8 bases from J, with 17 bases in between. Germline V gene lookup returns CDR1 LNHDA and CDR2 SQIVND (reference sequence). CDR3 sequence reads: CASRRSRVWDTIYF. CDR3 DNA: TGTGCCAGTAGAAGGAGCAGGGTGTGGGACACCATATATTTT.

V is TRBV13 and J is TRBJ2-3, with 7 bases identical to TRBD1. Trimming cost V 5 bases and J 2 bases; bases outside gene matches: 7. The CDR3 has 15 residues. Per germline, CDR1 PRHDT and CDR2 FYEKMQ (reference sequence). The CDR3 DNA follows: TGTGCCAGCAGCCAAGACAGGGAGACCACAGATACGCAGTATTTT. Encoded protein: CASSQDRETTDTQYF.

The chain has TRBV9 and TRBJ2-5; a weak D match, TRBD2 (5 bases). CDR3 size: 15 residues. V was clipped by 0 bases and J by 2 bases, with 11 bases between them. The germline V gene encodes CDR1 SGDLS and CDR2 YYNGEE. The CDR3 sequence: CASSVVGDIQETQYF. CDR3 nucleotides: TGTGCCAGCAGCGTAGTCGGGGATATACAAGAGACCCAGTACTTC.

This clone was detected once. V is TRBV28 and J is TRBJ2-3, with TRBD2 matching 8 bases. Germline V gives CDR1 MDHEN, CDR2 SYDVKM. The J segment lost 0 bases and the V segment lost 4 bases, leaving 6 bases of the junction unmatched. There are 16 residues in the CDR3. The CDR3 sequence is CASSSLRGVSTDTQYF. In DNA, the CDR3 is TGTGCCAGCAGTTCCCTGCGGGGGGTGAGCACAGATACGCAGTATTTT. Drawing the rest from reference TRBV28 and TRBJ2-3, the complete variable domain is DVKVTQSSRYLVKRTGEKVFLECVQDMDHENMFWYRQDPGLGLRLIYFSYDVKMKEKGDIPEGYSVSREKKERFSLILESASTNQTSMYLCASSSLRGVSTDTQYFGPGTRLTVL.

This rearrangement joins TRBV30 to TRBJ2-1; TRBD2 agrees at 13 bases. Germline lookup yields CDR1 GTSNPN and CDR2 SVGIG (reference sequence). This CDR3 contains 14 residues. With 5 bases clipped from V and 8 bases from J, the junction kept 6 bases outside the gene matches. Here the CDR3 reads CAWAGLAGTDEQFF. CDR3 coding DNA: TGTGCCTGGGCGGGACTAGCGGGAACGGATGAGCAGTTCTTC.

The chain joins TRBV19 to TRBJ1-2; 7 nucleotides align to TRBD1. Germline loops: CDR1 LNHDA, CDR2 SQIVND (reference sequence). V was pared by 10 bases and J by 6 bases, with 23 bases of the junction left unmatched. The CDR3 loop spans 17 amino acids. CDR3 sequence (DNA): TGTGCCACCGCTTCAGGACAGGAAAAACCCTATGAGGATGGCTACACCTTC. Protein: CATASGQEKPYEDGYTF.

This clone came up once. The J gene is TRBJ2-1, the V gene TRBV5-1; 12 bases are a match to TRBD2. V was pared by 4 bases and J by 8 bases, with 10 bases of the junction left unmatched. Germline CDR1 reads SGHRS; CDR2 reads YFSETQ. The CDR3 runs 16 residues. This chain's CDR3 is CASSGGLAGSADEQFF. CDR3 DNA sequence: TGCGCCAGCAGCGGCGGACTAGCGGGAAGTGCCGATGAGCAGTTCTTC.

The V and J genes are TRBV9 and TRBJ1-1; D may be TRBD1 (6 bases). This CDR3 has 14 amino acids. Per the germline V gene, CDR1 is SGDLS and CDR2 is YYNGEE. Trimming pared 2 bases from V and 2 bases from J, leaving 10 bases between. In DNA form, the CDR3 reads TGTGCCAGCAGCGTTACGGGACATAACACTGAAGCTTTCTTT. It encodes CASSVTGHNTEAFF. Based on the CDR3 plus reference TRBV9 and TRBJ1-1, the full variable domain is DSGVTQTPKHLITATGQRVTLRCSPRSGDLSVYWYQQSLDQGLQFLIQYYNGEERAKGNILERFSAQQFPDLHSELNLSSLELGDSALYFCASSVTGHNTEAFFGQGTRLTVV.

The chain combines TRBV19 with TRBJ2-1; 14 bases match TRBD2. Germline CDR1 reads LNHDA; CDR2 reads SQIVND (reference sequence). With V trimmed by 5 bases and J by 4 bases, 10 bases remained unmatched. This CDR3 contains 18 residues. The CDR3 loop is CASSLGLAGVSGYNEQFF. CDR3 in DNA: TGTGCCAGTAGTTTGGGACTAGCGGGGGTTTCTGGATACAATGAGCAGTTCTTC. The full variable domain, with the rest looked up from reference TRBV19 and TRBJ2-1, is DGGITQSPKYLFRKEGQNVTLSCEQNLNHDAMYWYRQDPGQGLRLIYYSQIVNDFQKGDIAEGYSVSREKKESFPLTVTSAQKNPTAFYLCASSLGLAGVSGYNEQFFGPGTRLTVL.

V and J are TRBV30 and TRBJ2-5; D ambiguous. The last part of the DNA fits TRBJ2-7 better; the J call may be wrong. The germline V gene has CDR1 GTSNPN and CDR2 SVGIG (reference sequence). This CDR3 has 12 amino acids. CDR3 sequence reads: CAWSARLGEQYF. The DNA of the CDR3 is TGTGCCTGGAGTGCCCGACTTGGCGAGCAGTACTTC.

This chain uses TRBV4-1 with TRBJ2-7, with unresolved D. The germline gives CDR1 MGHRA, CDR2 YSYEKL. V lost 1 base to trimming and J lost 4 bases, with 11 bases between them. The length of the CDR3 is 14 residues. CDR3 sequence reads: CASSQVGSFYEQYF. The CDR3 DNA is TGCGCCAGCAGCCAAGTCGGATCATTTTACGAGCAGTACTTC.

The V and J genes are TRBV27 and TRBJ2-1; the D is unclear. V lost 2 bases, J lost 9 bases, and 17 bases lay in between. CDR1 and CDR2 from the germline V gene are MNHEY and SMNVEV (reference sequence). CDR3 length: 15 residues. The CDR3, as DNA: TGTGCCAGCAGTTTAGAAGGGTACAACTTGCGTGAGCAGTTCTTC. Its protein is CASSLEGYNLREQFF.

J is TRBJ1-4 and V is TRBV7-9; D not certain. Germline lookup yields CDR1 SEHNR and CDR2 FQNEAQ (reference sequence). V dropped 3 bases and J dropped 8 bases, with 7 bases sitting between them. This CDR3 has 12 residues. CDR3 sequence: CASSLGWEKLFF. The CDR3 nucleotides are TGTGCCAGCAGCTTGGGTTGGGAAAAACTGTTTTTT.

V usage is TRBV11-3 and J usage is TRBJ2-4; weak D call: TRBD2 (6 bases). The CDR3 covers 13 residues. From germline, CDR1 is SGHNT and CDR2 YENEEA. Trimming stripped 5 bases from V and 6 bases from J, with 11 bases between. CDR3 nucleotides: TGTGCCAGCAGCCTTCGGGACTCAAACATTCAGTACTTC. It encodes CASSLRDSNIQYF.

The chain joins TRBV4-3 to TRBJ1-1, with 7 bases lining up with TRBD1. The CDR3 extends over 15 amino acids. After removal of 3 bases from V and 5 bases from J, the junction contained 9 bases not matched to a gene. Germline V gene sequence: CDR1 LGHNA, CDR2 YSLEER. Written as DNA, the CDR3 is TGCGCCAGCAGCCATGGATCAGGGGGTTGGACTGAAGCTTTCTTT. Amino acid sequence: CASSHGSGGWTEAFF.

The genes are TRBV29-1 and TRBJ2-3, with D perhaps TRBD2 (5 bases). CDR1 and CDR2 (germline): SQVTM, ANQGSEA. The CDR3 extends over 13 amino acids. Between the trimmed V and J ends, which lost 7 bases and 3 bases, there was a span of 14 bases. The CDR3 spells CSAALGDTDTQYF. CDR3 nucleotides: TGCAGCGCCGCCCTCGGGGATACAGATACGCAGTATTTT.

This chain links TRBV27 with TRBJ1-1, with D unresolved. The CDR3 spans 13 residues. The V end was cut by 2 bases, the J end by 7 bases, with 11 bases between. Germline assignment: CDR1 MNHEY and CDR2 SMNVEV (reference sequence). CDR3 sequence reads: CASSLRTPHEAFF. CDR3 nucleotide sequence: TGTGCCAGCAGTTTAAGAACCCCCCATGAAGCTTTCTTT.

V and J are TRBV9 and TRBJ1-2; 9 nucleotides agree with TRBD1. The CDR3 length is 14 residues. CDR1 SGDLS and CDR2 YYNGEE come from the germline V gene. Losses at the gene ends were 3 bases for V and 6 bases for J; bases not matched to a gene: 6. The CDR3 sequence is CASSAGTGLHGYTF. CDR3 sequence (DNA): TGTGCCAGCAGCGCCGGGACAGGGCTCCATGGCTACACCTTC.

The CDR3 sequence is CASSFGGLGDTQYF. CDR3 coding DNA: TGTGCCAGCAGCTTCGGGGGGTTGGGAGATACGCAGTATTTT. The rearrangement links TRBV7-2 to TRBJ2-3; 7 nucleotides line up with TRBD2. The V gene's germline CDR1 is SGHTA and CDR2 FQGNSA. The V gene end was trimmed by 3 bases and the J gene end by 5 bases; junction bases not matched to a gene: 5. CDR3 length: 14 amino acids.

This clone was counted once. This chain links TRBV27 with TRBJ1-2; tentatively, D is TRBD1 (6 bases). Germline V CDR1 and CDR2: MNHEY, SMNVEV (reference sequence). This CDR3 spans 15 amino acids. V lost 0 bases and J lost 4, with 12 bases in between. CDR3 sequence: CASSLSGTWAYGYTF. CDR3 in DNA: TGTGCCAGCAGTTTATCCGGGACATGGGCCTATGGCTACACCTTC.

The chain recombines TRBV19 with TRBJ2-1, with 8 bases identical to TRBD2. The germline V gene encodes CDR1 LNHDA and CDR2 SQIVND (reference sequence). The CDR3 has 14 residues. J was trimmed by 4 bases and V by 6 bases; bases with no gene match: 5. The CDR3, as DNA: TGTGCCAGTAGCAAACTAGCGGCTTACAATGAGCAGTTCTTC. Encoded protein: CASSKLAAYNEQFF. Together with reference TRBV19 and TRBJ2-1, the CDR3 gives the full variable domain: DGGITQSPKYLFRKEGQNVTLSCEQNLNHDAMYWYRQDPGQGLRLIYYSQIVNDFQKGDIAEGYSVSREKKESFPLTVTSAQKNPTAFYLCASSKLAAYNEQFFGPGTRLTVL.

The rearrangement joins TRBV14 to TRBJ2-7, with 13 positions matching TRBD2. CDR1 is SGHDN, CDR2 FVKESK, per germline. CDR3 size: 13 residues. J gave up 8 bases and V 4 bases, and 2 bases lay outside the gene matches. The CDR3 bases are TGTGCCAGCAGCCCGGGACTAGCGGGAAAGCAGTACTTC. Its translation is CASSPGLAGKQYF.

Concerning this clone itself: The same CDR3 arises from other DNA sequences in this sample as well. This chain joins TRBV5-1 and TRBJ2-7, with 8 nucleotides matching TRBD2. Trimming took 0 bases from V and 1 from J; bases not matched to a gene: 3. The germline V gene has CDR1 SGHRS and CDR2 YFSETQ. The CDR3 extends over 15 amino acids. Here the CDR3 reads CASSLAGLGSYEQYF. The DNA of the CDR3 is TGCGCCAGCAGCTTGGCGGGACTAGGGTCCTACGAGCAGTACTTC.

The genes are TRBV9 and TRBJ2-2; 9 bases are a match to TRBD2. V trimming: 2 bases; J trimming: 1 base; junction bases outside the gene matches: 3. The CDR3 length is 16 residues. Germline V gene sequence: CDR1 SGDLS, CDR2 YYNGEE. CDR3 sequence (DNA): TGTGCCAGCAGCGTCCAGACTAGCGGGAACACCGGGGAGCTGTTTTTT. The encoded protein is CASSVQTSGNTGELFF.

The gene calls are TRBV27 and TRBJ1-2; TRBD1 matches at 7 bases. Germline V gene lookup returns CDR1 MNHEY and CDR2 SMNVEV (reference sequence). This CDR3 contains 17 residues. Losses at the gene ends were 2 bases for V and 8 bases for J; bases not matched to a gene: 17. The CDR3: CASSLRDRVGRAFGYTF. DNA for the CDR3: TGTGCCAGCAGTTTACGCGACAGGGTCGGGCGAGCGTTCGGCTACACCTTC.